The clone carrying this T cell receptor (beta chain) was seen only a few times. V lost 0 bases to trimming and J lost 0 bases, with 13 bases between them. In germline, CDR1 is SGHRS, CDR2 YFSETQ. The CDR3 contains 17 residues. TCRdb redid the calling of the RT-PCR reads with MiXCR, one entry per CDR3 protein. The data hold more than 550,000 distinct CDR3 sequences, with 13% to 15% observed a single time. The sequence was collected from a female donor in good health, serving as a healthy control. The chain uses TRBV5-1 and TRBJ1-3; D unclear. The material sequenced was memory CD4+ T cells from blood. This CDR3 reads CASSLVGVRNSGNTIYF. The CDR3 bases are TGCGCCAGCAGCTTGGTCGGGGTACGGAACTCTGGAAACACCATATATTTT.